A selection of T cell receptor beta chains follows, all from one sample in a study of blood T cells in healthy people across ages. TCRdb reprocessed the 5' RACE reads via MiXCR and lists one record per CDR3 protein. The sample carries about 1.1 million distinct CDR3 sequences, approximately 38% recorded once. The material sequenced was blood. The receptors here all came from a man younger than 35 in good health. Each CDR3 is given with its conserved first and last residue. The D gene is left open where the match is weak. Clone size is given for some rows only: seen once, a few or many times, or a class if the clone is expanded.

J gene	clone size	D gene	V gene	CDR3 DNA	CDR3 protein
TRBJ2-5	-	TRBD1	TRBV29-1	TGCAGCGTTTCCGGGACAGGGGATAGGGAGACCCAGTACTTC	CSVSGTGDRETQYF
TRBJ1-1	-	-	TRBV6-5	TGTGCCAGCAGTTACGGATTTAAGCTGGGGACCGCCAAGCCCACTGAAGCTTTCTTT	CASSYGFKLGTAKPTEAFF
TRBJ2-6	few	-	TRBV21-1	TGTGCCAGCAGCAAAGTAGGACAGACGCCTAATGGGGCCAACGTCCTGACTTTC	CASSKVGQTPNGANVLTF
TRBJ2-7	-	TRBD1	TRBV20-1	TGCAGTGCCACCGACAGGGCAGAGGACGAGCAGTACTTC	CSATDRAEDEQYF
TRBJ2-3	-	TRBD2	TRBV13	TGTGCCAGCAGCCGCAACTTGGGCGGGGGGGCGGTAGATACGCAGTATTTT	CASSRNLGGGAVDTQYF
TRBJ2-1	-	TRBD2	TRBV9	TGTGCCAGCAGCGCCCCCCTAGCGGGGCCTAACAATGAGCAGTTCTTC	CASSAPLAGPNNEQFF
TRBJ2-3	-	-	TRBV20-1	TGCAGTGCCCCCACCCCGGGGGCTAGAACAGATACGCAGTATTTT	CSAPTPGARTDTQYF
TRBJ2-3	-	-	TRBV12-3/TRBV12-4	TGTGCCAGCAGTCTCCCCAGGGTCACCGACAGCACAGATACGCAGTATTTT	CASSLPRVTDSTDTQYF
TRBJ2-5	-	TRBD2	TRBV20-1	TGCAGTGCTACTAGCGGAAAAAAAGAGACCCAGTACTTC	CSATSGKKETQYF
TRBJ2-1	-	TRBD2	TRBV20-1	TGCAGTGCTAGAGATGTAAGCGGGGGGGCCAGTGAGCAGTTCTTC	CSARDVSGGASEQFF
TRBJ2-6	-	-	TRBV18	TGTGCCAGCTCCGAGGGAATACGTCTCTCTGGGGCCAACGTCCTGACTTTC	CASSEGIRLSGANVLTF
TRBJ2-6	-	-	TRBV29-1	TGCAGCGTCCGAGAGAGATCTGGGGCCAACGTCCTGACTTTC	CSVRERSGANVLTF
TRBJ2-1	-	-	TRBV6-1	TGTGCCAGCAGTGGACTACAGGGTTGGACCTACAATGAGCAGTTCTTC	CASSGLQGWTYNEQFF
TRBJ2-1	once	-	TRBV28	TGTGCCAGCGGGGGCTTTCAAGAGACCCAGTTCTTC	CASGGFQETQFF
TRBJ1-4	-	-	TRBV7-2	TGTGCCAGCAGCTTAGTAACAGGAGATAATGAAAAACTGTTTTTT	CASSLVTGDNEKLFF
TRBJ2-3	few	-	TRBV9	TGTGCCAGCAGCGATCCCGGGGGGCCAGATACGCAGTATTTT	CASSDPGGPDTQYF
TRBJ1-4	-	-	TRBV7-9	TGTGCCAGCAGCTCGACATACACGTTCACTAATGAAAAACTGTTTTTT	CASSSTYTFTNEKLFF
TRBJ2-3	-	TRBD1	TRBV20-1	TGCAGTGCTAGGACAGGGTCCAGCACAGATACGCAGTATTTT	CSARTGSSTDTQYF
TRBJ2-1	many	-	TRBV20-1	TGCAGTGCTATTATACAGGGCAATGAGCAGTTCTTC	CSAIIQGNEQFF
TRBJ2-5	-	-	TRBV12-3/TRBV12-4	TGTGCCAGCAGTCCCGGGACCACGACAGAGACCCAGTACTTC	CASSPGTTTETQYF
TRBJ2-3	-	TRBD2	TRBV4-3	TGCGCCAGCAGCCAAGATCGTAGCGGGGGGGAGGGAGATACGCAGTATTTT	CASSQDRSGGEGDTQYF
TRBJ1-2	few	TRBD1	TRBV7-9	TGTGCCAGCAGCATCTATCACGGGACAGATGCTAACTATGGCTACACCTTC	CASSIYHGTDANYGYTF
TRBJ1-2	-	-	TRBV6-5	TGTACCAGCAGTACGGATATCAGGGGACTCTATGGCTACACCTTC	CTSSTDIRGLYGYTF
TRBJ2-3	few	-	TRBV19	TGTGCCAGTAGTATCCCGCGGGATACGCAGTATTTT	CASSIPRDTQYF
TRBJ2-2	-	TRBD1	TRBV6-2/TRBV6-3	TGTGCCAGCACAGCCCGGGACAGCTTCCAACGGAACACCGGGGAGCTGTTTTTT	CASTARDSFQRNTGELFF
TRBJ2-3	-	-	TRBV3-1	TGTGCCAGTTTAAGTTCCGGGAGCACAGATACGCAGTATTTT	CASLSSGSTDTQYF
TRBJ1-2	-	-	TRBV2	TGTGCCAGCTCAATGGCCGCTAACTATGGCTACACCTTC	CASSMAANYGYTF
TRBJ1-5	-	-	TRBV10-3	TGTGCCATCAGTGCCAGCGATAGCAATCAGCCCCAGCATTTT	CAISASDSNQPQHF
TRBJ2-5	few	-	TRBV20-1	TGCAGTGCTAGAGATCGGACTGGGCGGGAGACCCAGTACTTC	CSARDRTGRETQYF
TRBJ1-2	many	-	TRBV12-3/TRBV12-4	TGTGCCAGCAGCCTACAAGATACCCACTATGGCTACACCTTC	CASSLQDTHYGYTF
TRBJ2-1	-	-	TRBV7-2	TGTGCCAGCAGGCAGAGCAGTGAGCAGTTCTTC	CASRQSSEQFF